The clone carrying this TCR beta chain appeared many times. What it recognizes is unknown. This entry comes from a study of regulatory T cells in long-lasting Graves disease. Study-wide results and caveats: What was studied was peripheral blood only, and not thyroid tissue. The TCR repertoire of persistent Graves' patients was less diverse than that of newly diagnosed ones.

In building TCR beta libraries, iRepertoire HTBI primers were used together with Arm-PCR of CDR3 regions. A single record per CDR3 protein comes from TCRdb applying MiXCR to the multiplex PCR reads. The sample yields some 470,000 distinct CDR3 sequences, roughly 21% seen once. The time point was: persistent/refractory GD, antithyroid drugs over 5 years with positive TRAb. The authors made the TCR library using RNA they extracted from PBMCs. Sequenced material: peripheral blood mononuclear cells (PBMCs), taken when the disease was refractory, from a patient treated with antithyroid drugs. This receptor was taken from a female donor with Graves disease.

The DNA of the CDR3 is TGTGCCAGCAGTTTACCGGGATCCGAGCAGTACTTC. It encodes CASSLPGSEQYF. This sequence joins TRBV27 and TRBJ2-7; weak D call: TRBD2 (5 bases). The germline V gene has CDR1 MNHEY and CDR2 SMNVEV (reference sequence). The germline V and J ends were trimmed by 2 bases and 6 bases, with 8 bases remaining between them. The CDR3 consists of 12 residues.